The clone carrying this T cell receptor (beta chain) was recorded many times. These data originate in a study of T cells in Graves' hyperthyroidism and ophthalmopathy. CDR1 is MGHRA and CDR2 is YSYEKL in the germline V gene. The CDR3 spans 17 residues. The V and J ends lost 3 bases and 6 bases, in that order; junction bases with no gene match: 15. The CDR3 regions of TCR beta were amplified from RNA transcripts. The primer set for the first-round RT-PCR of the TCR CDR3 was HTBI. Using its own MiXCR run on the multiplex PCR reads, TCRdb lists one record per CDR3 protein. The data hold 450,000 to 700,000 distinct CDR3 sequences, with approximately 44% observed a single time.

The sample consisted of peripheral blood or thyroid tissue (not recorded which). The sequence was collected from an adult woman with Graves' disease, either hyperthyroidism or ophthalmopathy (not recorded which). The chain couples TRBV4-1 to TRBJ2-7; 9 nucleotides agree with TRBD2. DNA for the CDR3: TGCGCCAGCAGCCAGCATTGGGAGGCTAGCGGGATGGTCGAGCAGTACTTC. It specifies CASSQHWEASGMVEQYF.